These 5 T cell receptor beta chains were all obtained from the same sample, sequenced in a study of vaccination effects on CD4 cells after COVID-19 (dated by TCRdb to 2022 to 2024). To identify antigen-specific CD4+ T cell clonotypes by their expansion, the ViraFEST assay first stimulated PBMC with viral peptide pools and then applied TCR sequencing. After around eleven days of culture, CD4+ T cells were isolated with the EasySep CD4+ T cell isolation kit. Participants received two doses of either the BNT162b2 or the mRNA-1273 mRNA SARS-CoV-2 vaccine. The library was built by means of the immunoSEQ multiplex PCR assay. Held by TCRdb, this immuneACCESS table contains in-frame sequences only and omits some clones. Under half of the omission traces to an unresolved V gene where checked; the cause of the rest is unknown. This sample is represented by 27,000 or so clones; around 82% of them were singletons. The leading ten clones occupy more than 1.4% of the sample.

What these receptors recognize is not known. The specimen was CD4+ T cells from PBMCs cultured with HCoV-NL63 spike peptides, collected after COVID-19 vaccination. This sample's cell subset or site label indicates: HCoV-NL63 spike overlapping peptide pool stimulation. These receptors all stem from a human donor who received a COVID-19 vaccine. Some clones in this sample may be carry-over from other donors' samples.

The chain uses TRBV19 and TRBJ2-1; 9 bases line up with TRBD1. CDR1 and CDR2 (germline): LNHDA, SQIVND (reference sequence). V was clipped by 10 bases and J by 3 bases; unmatched bases: 4. The CDR3 totals 13 residues. In DNA form, the CDR3 reads TGTGCCACCTCGGGACAGGGCTACAATGAGCAGTTCTTC. Translated, it gives CATSGQGYNEQFF.

This clone occurred once. This chain connects TRBV6-5 to TRBJ2-5; possible D gene TRBD1, 5 bases. The V end lost 6 bases, the J end lost 2 bases, and 16 bases lay between the germline ends. Germline V gene lookup returns CDR1 MNHEY and CDR2 SVGAGI. The CDR3 sequence is 15 residues long. CDR3 sequence reads: CASRQTWGLQETQYF. Written as DNA, the CDR3 is TGTGCCAGCAGACAGACGTGGGGCCTACAAGAGACCCAGTACTTC.

The chain is built from TRBV7-3 and TRBJ2-2; 8 bases agree with TRBD2. V was pared by 2 bases and J by 7 bases, with 6 bases of the junction left unmatched. The CDR3 sequence is 15 residues long. CDR1 is SGHTA, CDR2 FQGTGA, per germline. The chain's CDR3 is CASSLLGTSSGELFF. The CDR3 DNA is TGTGCCAGCAGCTTACTAGGGACTAGTAGCGGGGAGCTGTTTTTT.

There are a few counts of this clone. V usage is TRBV11-2 and J usage is TRBJ2-7; D is uncertain. Germline V lookup: CDR1 SGHAT, CDR2 FQNNGV. This CDR3 comprises 11 residues. V gave up 5 bases and J gave up 4 bases, with 6 bases separating them. The CDR3 reads CASSLKYEQYV. CDR3 bases: TGTGCCAGCAGCCTGAAATACGAGCAGTACGTC.

The CDR3 spells CASSYAGKETQYF. DNA for the CDR3: TGTGCCAGCAGTTACGCGGGGAAAGAGACCCAGTACTTC. This chain uses TRBV6-6 with TRBJ2-5; TRBD2 might be the D (6 bases). The V end lost 2 bases, the J end lost 3 bases, and 7 bases lay between the germline ends. The CDR3 has 13 amino acids. Germline CDR1 and CDR2: MNHNY and SVGAGI (reference sequence).